These 32 T cell receptor beta chains share one sample of origin, sequenced in a study of T cells in Graves' hyperthyroidism and ophthalmopathy (dated by TCRdb to between 2018 and 2021). Library creation used multiplex PCR. The sample was run on an Illumina HiSeq 2000. The TCR beta CDR3 regions were amplified from the RNA transcripts. For the first round of RT-PCR on the TCR CDR3, the HTBI primer set was used together with the Qiagen OneStep RT-PCR kit. TCRdb reran the public reads through fastp at Q25 and MiXCR, keeping productive beta chains. Each CDR3 protein gets just one entry, which takes the most common genes and DNA from the rows behind it. This sample gives some 500,000 distinct CDR3 sequences in total; around 15% of them show up just once. The biggest ten clones account for 25% to 35% of the sample. Sequencing was done on a sample of blood. These receptor sequences come from a woman aged 30 to 39 with Graves' ophthalmopathy.

In this sample, this clonotype turned up many times. J is TRBJ2-3 and V is TRBV20-1; D is unclear. Deletions cut 3 bases from V and 2 bases from J, with 15 bases between. The CDR3 is made up of 15 amino acids. Germline CDR1 and CDR2: DFQATT and SNEGSKA (reference sequence). The CDR3 sequence: CSARVAERATDTQYF. In DNA form, the CDR3 reads TGCAGTGCTAGGGTGGCGGAAAGGGCCACAGATACGCAGTATTTT.

This clonotype was detected many times. DNA of the CDR3: TGTGCCTGGAGTGTTGGGGACTACGAGCAGTACTTC. This sequence encodes CAWSVGDYEQYF. The chain combines TRBV30 with TRBJ2-7; D remains ambiguous. Germline V lookup: CDR1 GTSNPN, CDR2 SVGIG (reference sequence). The CDR3 contains 12 residues. V was shortened by 0 bases and J by 3 bases, with 6 bases between the two germline ends.

The chain uses TRBV6-1 and TRBJ2-3, with D hard to call. The germline gives CDR1 MNHNS, CDR2 SASEGT. The V end was cut by 1 base, the J end by 1 base, with 9 bases between. CDR3 length: 15 amino acids. The CDR3 DNA reads as TGTGCCAGCAGTGAAGATTTCGGTCGCACAGATACGCAGTATTTT. Translating gives CASSEDFGRTDTQYF.

This clonotype has at least ten counts. The J gene is TRBJ2-6, the V gene TRBV11-2, with no clear D. Germline assignment: CDR1 SGHAT and CDR2 FQNNGV. This CDR3 spans 14 amino acids. The V end was cut by 1 base, the J end by 4 bases, with 5 bases between. The CDR3 is CASSLVGGANVLTF. In DNA form, the CDR3 reads TGTGCCAGCAGCTTAGTCGGCGGGGCCAACGTCCTGACTTTC.

The V call is TRBV12-3 or TRBV12-4, the J call TRBJ2-3; 8 bases fit TRBD1. The CDR3 has 14 residues. V lost 3 bases, J lost 4 bases, and 3 bases stayed unmatched. The CDR3 spells CASSFWTGSDTQYF. Here the CDR3 DNA reads TGTGCCAGCAGTTTCTGGACAGGGTCAGATACGCAGTATTTT.

V usage is TRBV5-1 and J usage is TRBJ2-7; 7 bases are a match to TRBD1. In germline, CDR1 is SGHRS, CDR2 YFSETQ. CDR3 length equals 15 residues. J gave up 0 bases and V 4 bases, and 7 bases lay outside the gene matches. This CDR3 is CASSQPGQHSYEQYF. The CDR3 DNA follows: TGCGCCAGCAGCCAACCGGGACAGCACTCCTACGAGCAGTACTTC.

In this sample, this clonotype turned up many times. CDR3 in DNA: TGTGCCAGCTCTCCTGTGGGGGGAGGCACTGAAGCTTTCTTT. Protein sequence: CASSPVGGGTEAFF. The chain has TRBV6-1 and TRBJ1-1; a weak D match, TRBD1 (5 bases). CDR1 is MNHNS and CDR2 is SASEGT in the germline V gene. The CDR3 consists of 14 residues. Trimming took off 8 bases at V and 4 bases at J, with 17 bases between the two ends.

Only a few counts were recorded for this clonotype. The gene calls are TRBV5-1 and TRBJ2-2, with D possibly being TRBD1 (6 bases). The CDR3 totals 20 residues. CDR1 SGHRS and CDR2 YFSETQ come from the germline V gene. V lost 5 bases, J lost 6 bases, and 32 bases lay in between. The CDR3 DNA is TGCGCCAGCAGATCGTACGTGGTCCCAAGACAGGCCGCCGGAGCCGGGGAGCTGTTTTTT. This gives the protein CASRSYVVPRQAAGAGELFF.

This clonotype was picked up a small number of times. This rearrangement joins TRBV20-1 to TRBJ2-7; 7 nucleotides match TRBD1. The CDR3 extends over 12 amino acids. V lost 4 bases and J lost 7; bases outside the gene matches: 7. CDR1 is DFQATT and CDR2 is SNEGSKA in the germline V gene (reference sequence). The CDR3 region has the DNA TGCAGTGCTAACCCGACAGGGTGGGAGCAGTACTTC. This translates into CSANPTGWEQYF.

J is TRBJ1-2 and V is TRBV7-9; 9 positions match TRBD1. This CDR3 contains 17 residues. V lost 3 bases to trimming and J lost 6 bases; unmatched junction nucleotides: 14. Germline V gives CDR1 SEHNR, CDR2 FQNEAQ (reference sequence). The CDR3 region has the DNA TGTGCCAGCAGCTTCGGTCCTCCGGGACAGGGAGTGAATGGCTACACCTTC. Translated, it gives CASSFGPPGQGVNGYTF.

In this sample, this clonotype turned up many times. V and J are TRBV11-2 and TRBJ1-4, with TRBD1 matching 9 bases. The length of the CDR3 is 16 residues. Germline-derived CDR1 and CDR2 are SGHAT and FQNNGV. V shed 5 bases and J 8 bases; nucleotides not matched to a gene: 12. The CDR3 DNA is TGTGCCAGCAGCCGACTAGGGACAGGGAGTTTCGAAAAACTGTTTTTT. Its protein is CASSRLGTGSFEKLFF.

The table lists this clonotype with many counts. The genes are TRBV5-1 and TRBJ2-7, with D unresolved. Trimming took 4 bases from V and 3 from J, leaving 17 bases between them. The germline V gene has CDR1 SGHRS and CDR2 YFSETQ. CDR3 length equals 15 residues. The CDR3 nucleotides are TGCGCCAGCAGCCCACGGACGGACCACAGCTACGAGCAGTACTTC. It codes for CASSPRTDHSYEQYF.

This clonotype was counted ten times or more. This chain connects TRBV11-2 to TRBJ2-7; possibly TRBD2 for D (5 bases). This CDR3 has 13 residues. Trimming removed 7 bases from V and 6 bases from J, with 16 bases in between. Germline V gene sequence: CDR1 SGHAT, CDR2 FQNNGV. Here the CDR3 reads CASNPKVAGEQYF. For the CDR3, the DNA is TGTGCCAGCAACCCGAAGGTGGCGGGCGAGCAGTACTTC. Full variable domain (remainder filled in from reference TRBV11-2 and TRBJ2-7): EAGVAQSPRYKIIEKRQSVAFWCNPISGHATLYWYQQILGQGPKLLIQFQNNGVVDDSQLPKDRFSAERLKGVDSTLKIQPAKLEDSAVYLCASNPKVAGEQYFGPGTRLTVT.

This clonotype was seen repeatedly, ten times or more. The chain employs TRBV29-1 and TRBJ2-1, with TRBD2 matching over 14 bases. V lost 8 bases and J lost 0; bases outside the gene matches: 3. CDR1 and CDR2 from the germline V gene are SQVTM and ANQGSEA. The CDR3 loop spans 15 amino acids. The CDR3 loop is CSTGTSGSSYNEQFF. For the CDR3, the DNA is TGCAGCACTGGGACTAGCGGGAGCTCCTACAATGAGCAGTTCTTC.

J is TRBJ2-3 and V is TRBV15; 14 nucleotides agree with TRBD2. This CDR3 contains 17 residues. Germline CDR1 and CDR2: LNHNV and YYDKDF (reference sequence). Trimming removed 3 bases from V and 5 bases from J; junction bases left unmatched: 7. CDR3 residues: CATSRLLTSGREDTQYF. The DNA for the CDR3 is TGTGCCACCAGCAGGCTCCTGACTAGCGGGAGGGAAGATACGCAGTATTTT.

The table lists this clonotype with a few counts. The V and J genes are TRBV18 and TRBJ1-3; TRBD1 is a possible D gene (5 bases). Trimming took off 3 bases at V and 0 bases at J, with 9 bases between the two ends. This CDR3 is 15 amino acids long. The germline V gene has CDR1 KGHSH and CDR2 LQKENI. CDR3: CASSPLDSSGNTIYF. In nucleotides, the CDR3 is TGTGCCAGCTCACCCCTCGACAGCTCTGGAAACACCATATATTTT.

This clonotype was seen repeatedly, ten times or more. The chain recombines TRBV7-9 with TRBJ1-5; D is uncertain. In germline, CDR1 is SEHNR, CDR2 FQNEAQ (reference sequence). This CDR3 spans 17 amino acids. Trimming pared 4 bases from V and 4 bases from J, leaving 20 bases between. The CDR3 sequence: CASSSTRTVAGNQPQHF. CDR3 in DNA: TGTGCCAGCAGCTCCACCCGGACGGTGGCGGGGAATCAGCCCCAGCATTTT. The whole variable domain, filled in from reference TRBV7-9 and TRBJ1-5, reads DTGVSQNPRHKITKRGQNVTFRCDPISEHNRLYWYRQTLGQGPEFLTYFQNEAQLEKSRLLSDRFSAERPKGSFSTLEIQRTEQGDSAMYLCASSSTRTVAGNQPQHFGDGTRLSIL.

The chain combines TRBV28 with TRBJ2-3, with 10 bases aligning to TRBD2. Germline trimming cut 7 bases from V and 5 bases from J; bases unmatched to any gene: 9. The CDR3 length is 15 residues. Per the germline V gene, CDR1 is MDHEN and CDR2 is SYDVKM. CDR3 bases: TGTGCCAGCACCCCTAGGGCTAGCGGGAGAGATACGCAGTATTTT. Encoded protein: CASTPRASGRDTQYF.

This clonotype was found a few times. V and J are TRBV9 and TRBJ2-3, with 9 bases fitting TRBD2. V lost 0 bases to trimming and J lost 2 bases; unmatched junction nucleotides: 7. This CDR3 contains 17 residues. Germline V lookup: CDR1 SGDLS, CDR2 YYNGEE. The CDR3 region has the DNA TGTGCCAGCAGCGTAGACTTTGCGGGAGGGCCCACAGATACGCAGTATTTT. It yields the protein CASSVDFAGGPTDTQYF.

In this sample, this clonotype turned up many times. The CDR3 DNA reads as TGTGCCAGCCAAACTCGCGGCGGGAGAAATGAGCAGTTCTTC. Amino acid sequence: CASQTRGGRNEQFF. The rearrangement joins TRBV6-1 to TRBJ2-1; 7 nucleotides match TRBD2. V was clipped by 8 bases and J by 7 bases; unmatched bases: 11. The CDR3 spans 14 residues. Germline CDR1 is MNHNS and CDR2 is SASEGT.

This clonotype was counted many times. V gene TRBV29-1 combines with J gene TRBJ2-1; 8 bases are a match to TRBD1. This CDR3 contains 12 residues. Trimming at V came to 3 bases and at J to 9 bases, leaving 4 bases not matched to a gene. Germline CDR1 and CDR2: SQVTM and ANQGSEA. The chain's CDR3 is CSVDHRGIEQFF. The CDR3, as DNA: TGCAGCGTTGACCACAGGGGGATTGAGCAGTTCTTC.

In this sample, this clonotype turned up many times. The genes are TRBV27 and TRBJ2-3; D remains ambiguous. Trimming took 8 bases from V and 1 from J, leaving 10 bases between them. Germline V gene sequence: CDR1 MNHEY, CDR2 SMNVEV (reference sequence). This CDR3 contains 13 residues. DNA for the CDR3: TGTGCCAGCGGCAGCGCTCGCACAGATACGCAGTATTTT. It codes for CASGSARTDTQYF.

This clonotype was counted many times. V usage is TRBV28 and J usage is TRBJ1-2; weak D call: TRBD1 (6 bases). This CDR3 comprises 14 residues. The V gene's germline CDR1 is MDHEN and CDR2 SYDVKM. The V end was cut by 6 bases, the J end by 3 bases, with 14 bases between. The CDR3 nucleotides read TGTGCCAGCAGCCCCGGGGGGCTGGACTATGGCTACACCTTC. The encoded protein is CASSPGGLDYGYTF.

The chain is built from TRBV12-3 or TRBV12-4 and TRBJ1-5, with 7 bases that match TRBD1. The CDR3 covers 15 residues. The V gene end was trimmed by 6 bases and the J gene end by 6 bases; junction bases not matched to a gene: 11. CDR3 residues: CASRAQGNLGQPQHF. The CDR3 nucleotides are TGTGCCAGCAGGGCACAGGGGAATCTGGGTCAGCCCCAGCATTTT.

This clonotype was seen more than once but under ten times. V is TRBV13 and J is TRBJ2-3; TRBD2 aligns across 7 bases. CDR3 length equals 15 residues. Germline V gene data show CDR1 as PRHDT and CDR2 as FYEKMQ (reference sequence). V shed 1 base, J shed 6 bases, and the junction held 7 bases outside the gene matches. The CDR3 DNA follows: TGTGCCAGCAGCTTAGAACGGGAGGCGGCCGATACGCAGTATTTT. This sequence encodes CASSLEREAADTQYF.

This clonotype was counted between two and nine times. The CDR3 loop is CAWSAEGHYGYTF. CDR3 bases: TGTGCCTGGAGTGCAGAGGGACACTATGGCTACACCTTC. The chain is built from TRBV30 and TRBJ1-2, with a weak D call TRBD1 (5 bases). V was clipped by 1 base and J by 3 bases, with 9 bases between them. Germline V lookup: CDR1 GTSNPN, CDR2 SVGIG (reference sequence). The CDR3 totals 13 residues.

This clonotype has only a few counts. This chain connects TRBV2 to TRBJ1-1; TRBD1 matches 7 bases. The germline gives CDR1 SNHLY, CDR2 FYNNEI. V was pared by 7 bases and J by 3 bases, with 11 bases of the junction left unmatched. The CDR3 has 15 residues. Written as DNA, the CDR3 is TGTGCCAGCACCAGAGACAGGGCAGCTGACACTGAAGCTTTCTTT. Its protein product is CASTRDRAADTEAFF. Full variable domain (rest looked up from reference TRBV2 and TRBJ1-1): EPEVTQTPSHQVTQMGQEVILRCVPISNHLYFYWYRQILGQKVEFLVSFYNNEISEKSEIFDDQFSVERPDGSNFTLKIRSTKLEDSAMYFCASTRDRAADTEAFFGQGTRLTVV.

This clonotype was counted many times. This chain uses TRBV5-6 with TRBJ2-7; D gene ambiguous. The germline CDR1 and CDR2 sequences are SGHDT and YYEEEE. The CDR3 spans 13 residues. The V end was cut by 4 bases, the J end by 1 base, with 9 bases between. DNA for the CDR3: TGTGCCAGCAGCGGCGTATCTTCCTACGAGCAGTACTTC. Translating gives CASSGVSSYEQYF.

V gene TRBV20-1 combines with J gene TRBJ1-3; D is uncertain. The V gene lost 0 bases and the J gene lost 4 bases, with 1 base spanning the gap. Germline V lookup: CDR1 DFQATT, CDR2 SNEGSKA (reference sequence). This CDR3 comprises 11 residues. The CDR3 reads CSAREGNTIYF. The CDR3, as DNA: TGCAGTGCTAGAGAAGGAAACACCATATATTTT.

This rearrangement joins TRBV7-2 to TRBJ2-7, with a tentative D call TRBD2 (5 bases). CDR1 and CDR2 from the germline V gene are SGHTA and FQGNSA. The CDR3 runs to 14 residues. Deletions cut 5 bases from V and 3 bases from J, with 14 bases between. The CDR3 sequence is CASSISESLYEQYF. The CDR3 DNA reads as TGTGCCAGCAGCATTAGCGAGAGTCTCTACGAGCAGTACTTC.

This clonotype has a count of ten or more. The gene calls are TRBV7-2 and TRBJ2-3, with D perhaps matching TRBD2 (5 bases). Per germline, CDR1 SGHTA and CDR2 FQGNSA. Deletions cut 0 bases from V and 0 bases from J, with 13 bases between. This CDR3 spans 17 amino acids. The CDR3 here is CASSLALGRGSTDTQYF. The DNA for the CDR3 is TGTGCCAGCAGCTTAGCGCTGGGTCGGGGAAGCACAGATACGCAGTATTTT.

The J gene is TRBJ2-5, the V gene TRBV5-1, with D uncertain. Germline CDR1 and CDR2: SGHRS and YFSETQ. This CDR3 has 15 residues. Trimming took off 0 bases at V and 2 bases at J, with 11 bases between the two ends. The CDR3: CASSLEFSQQETQYF. CDR3 DNA: TGCGCCAGCAGCTTGGAGTTCAGTCAGCAAGAGACCCAGTACTTC.